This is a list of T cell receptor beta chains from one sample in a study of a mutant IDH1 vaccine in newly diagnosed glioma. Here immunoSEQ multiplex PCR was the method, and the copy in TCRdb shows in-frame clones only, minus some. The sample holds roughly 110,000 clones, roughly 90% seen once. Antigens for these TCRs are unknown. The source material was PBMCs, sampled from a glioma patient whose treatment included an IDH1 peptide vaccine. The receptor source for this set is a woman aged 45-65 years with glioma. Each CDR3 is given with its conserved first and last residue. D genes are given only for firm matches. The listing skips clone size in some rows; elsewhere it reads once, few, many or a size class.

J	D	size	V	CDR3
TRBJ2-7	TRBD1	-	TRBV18	CASSPQDRGEQYF
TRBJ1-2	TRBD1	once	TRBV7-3	CASSLETGVGYTF
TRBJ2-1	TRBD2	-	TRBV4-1	CASSLRGASGVYNEQFF
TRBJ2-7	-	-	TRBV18	CASSLRDTAYEQYF
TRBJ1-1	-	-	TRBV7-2	CASSLRFTEAFF
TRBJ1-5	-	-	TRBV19	CASGRYSNQPQHF
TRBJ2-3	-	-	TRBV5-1	CASSLGPGRDTQYF
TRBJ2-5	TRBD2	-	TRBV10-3	CAISVTSGSGETQYF
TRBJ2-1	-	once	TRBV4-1	CASSLQGLNEQFF
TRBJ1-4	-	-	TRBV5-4	CASSKGPINEKLFF
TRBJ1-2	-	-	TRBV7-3	CASSTGGGYGYTF
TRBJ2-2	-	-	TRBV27	CASSFVYSVSNTGELFF
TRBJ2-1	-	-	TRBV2	CASKNQGDEQFF
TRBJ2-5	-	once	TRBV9	CASSVDITQQETQYF
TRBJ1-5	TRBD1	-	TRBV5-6	CASSLTGEGNQPQHF
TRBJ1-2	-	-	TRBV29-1	CSAEQGGRGYTF
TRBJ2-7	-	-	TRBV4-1	CASSQGTDTSYEQYF
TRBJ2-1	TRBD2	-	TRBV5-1	CASSSRLAGGPGNEQFF
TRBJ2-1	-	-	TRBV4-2	CASSQQWRASQGYEQFF
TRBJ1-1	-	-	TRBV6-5	CASSETLNTEAFF
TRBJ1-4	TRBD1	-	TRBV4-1	CASSQVYRGPATNEKLFF
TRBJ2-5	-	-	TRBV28	CASTLWPGETQYF
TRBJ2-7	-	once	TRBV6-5	CASSRPLGEQYF
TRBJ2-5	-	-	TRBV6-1	CASSLPGRETQYF
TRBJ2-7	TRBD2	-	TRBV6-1	CASSGASGDSYEQYF
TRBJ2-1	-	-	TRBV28	CASRGFNEQFF
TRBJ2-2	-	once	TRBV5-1	CASRLTGRTGELFF
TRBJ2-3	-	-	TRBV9	CASSVEESTDTQYF
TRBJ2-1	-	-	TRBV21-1	CASSKIPADNEQFF
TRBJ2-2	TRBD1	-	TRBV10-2	CASREQGNGELFF
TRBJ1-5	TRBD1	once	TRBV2	CASRATGGFQPQHF
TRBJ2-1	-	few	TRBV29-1	CSVESRFSTYKQFF
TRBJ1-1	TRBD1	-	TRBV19	CASRPDRGRVNTEAFF
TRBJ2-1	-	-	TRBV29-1	CSVEESPGIYNEQFF
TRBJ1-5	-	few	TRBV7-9	CASSFGAGGQPQHF
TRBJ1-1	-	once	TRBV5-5	CASSWGQPRAFF
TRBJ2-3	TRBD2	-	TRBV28	CASTGLGGRRDTQYF
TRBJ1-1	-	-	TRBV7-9	CASSSNLPDSLNTEAFF
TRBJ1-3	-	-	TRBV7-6	CASSLIPGRPLSGNTIYF
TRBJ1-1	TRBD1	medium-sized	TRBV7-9	CASSQGTGGRGEAFF
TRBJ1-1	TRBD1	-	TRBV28	CASRTGTASEAFF